This T cell receptor (beta chain) stems from a study of cytomegalovirus exposure and HLA in healthy donors. The CDR3 has 13 residues. Trimming took 5 bases from V and 2 from J; bases not matched to a gene: 0. The PCR ran on 60 Vbeta and 13 Jbeta primers. Sequenced by immunoSEQ multiplex PCR; TCRdb stores in-frame clones only, minus some. In the table there are about 89,000 clones, under 85% of which are singletons. Of note for this clone: Antigen: not known.

Study findings and constraints: Across all donors, roughly uniform sequencing depth was an assumption of the presence/absence analyses.

This rearrangement joins TRBV23-1 to TRBJ1-3, with 7 bases lining up with TRBD1. TRBV23-1 is an open reading frame, and its role is uncertain. The clonotype comes from a male donor in good health and CMV-seronegative. The sample taken for sequencing was PBMCs. The CDR3, as DNA: TGCGCCAGCAGTGACAGGGCTGGAAACACCATATATTTT. It translates to CASSDRAGNTIYF.